The 9 T cell receptor beta chains below come from one sample, sequenced in a study of identifying expanded T cells in peripheral blood. Libraries were prepared by immunoSEQ multiplex PCR; TCRdb keeps only in-frame clonotypes and omits some of them. Seen here are about 47,000 clones, approximately 79% observed once, and the top ten hold around 15%. Sequencing input: blood. These receptors came from a person aged 18-69 years in good health.

This clone was counted only a few times. Other DNA sequences in the sample encode the same CDR3. The rearrangement links TRBV19 to TRBJ1-2; tentatively, D is TRBD1 (5 bases). CDR1 is LNHDA and CDR2 is SQIVND in the germline V gene (reference sequence). V lost 4 bases and J lost 13, with 16 bases in between. This CDR3 spans 12 amino acids. The DNA for the CDR3 is TGTGCCAGTAGTACTCGGGACGGGCGACGCACCTTC. Translated: CASSTRDGRRTF.

The chain is built from TRBV19 and TRBJ2-7; D might be TRBD1 (5 bases). The germline V and J ends were trimmed by 5 bases and 2 bases, with 13 bases remaining between them. The CDR3 runs to 14 residues. Germline loops: CDR1 LNHDA, CDR2 SQIVND (reference sequence). Here the CDR3 DNA reads TGTGCCAGTAGTTACACAGGTGGAGCCTACGAGCAGTACTTC. Protein product: CASSYTGGAYEQYF. The full variable domain, with the rest looked up from reference TRBV19 and TRBJ2-7, is DGGITQSPKYLFRKEGQNVTLSCEQNLNHDAMYWYRQDPGQGLRLIYYSQIVNDFQKGDIAEGYSVSREKKESFPLTVTSAQKNPTAFYLCASSYTGGAYEQYFGPGTRLTVT.

The chain is built from TRBV9 and TRBJ2-2; no reliable D call. Germline V gives CDR1 SGDLS, CDR2 YYNGEE. Trimming removed 3 bases from V and 6 bases from J, with 9 bases in between. The CDR3 extends over 13 amino acids. The CDR3 coding sequence is TGTGCCAGCAGCGCCCCCGGATCCGGGGAGCTGTTTTTT. Translation: CASSAPGSGELFF.

The J gene is TRBJ2-7, the V gene TRBV18; 14 positions agree with TRBD2. CDR3 length equals 17 residues. Germline trimming cut 6 bases from V and 3 bases from J; bases unmatched to any gene: 10. Germline CDR1 and CDR2: KGHSH and LQKENI. The CDR3 reads CASSGEGLAGAGYEQYF. CDR3 coding DNA: TGTGCCAGCTCCGGCGAGGGACTAGCGGGAGCCGGCTACGAGCAGTACTTC. Together with reference TRBV18 and TRBJ2-7, the CDR3 gives the full variable domain: NAGVMQNPRHLVRRRGQEARLRCSPMKGHSHVYWYRQLPEEGLKFMVYLQKENIIDESGMPKERFSAEFPKEGPSILRIQQVVRGDSAAYFCASSGEGLAGAGYEQYFGPGTRLTVT.

The V call is TRBV4-1, the J call TRBJ2-3; D remains ambiguous. This CDR3 contains 14 residues. Trimming stripped 1 base from V and 4 bases from J, with 9 bases between. Germline CDR1 and CDR2: MGHRA and YSYEKL. CDR3 sequence reads: CASSQAPEADTQYF. For the CDR3, the DNA is TGCGCCAGCAGCCAAGCCCCTGAGGCAGATACGCAGTATTTT.

This chain uses TRBV27 with TRBJ1-1; a weak D match, TRBD1 (6 bases). Germline V gene data show CDR1 as MNHEY and CDR2 as SMNVEV (reference sequence). This CDR3 region has 13 residues. The germline V and J ends were trimmed by 9 bases and 3 bases, with 14 bases remaining between them. The CDR3 nucleotides read TGTGCCAGTCGACAGGTCTGGGACACTGAAGCTTTCTTT. Protein: CASRQVWDTEAFF.

V and J are TRBV7-2 and TRBJ2-6, with D uncertain. Trimming left V 4 bases short and J 0 bases short, with 10 bases between. The CDR3 has 16 residues. Germline CDR1 reads SGHTA; CDR2 reads FQGNSA. The CDR3 coding sequence is TGTGCCAGCAGCTCGCGGACGGGCTCTGGGGCCAACGTCCTGACTTTC. As protein: CASSSRTGSGANVLTF.

This chain links TRBV19 with TRBJ2-4; 7 nucleotides align to TRBD1. J gave up 6 bases and V 6 bases, and 8 bases lay outside the gene matches. This CDR3 is 14 amino acids long. Germline V gene lookup returns CDR1 LNHDA and CDR2 SQIVND (reference sequence). This CDR3 is CASRSDRVGNIQYF. In DNA form, the CDR3 reads TGTGCCAGTAGGTCCGACAGGGTCGGAAACATTCAGTACTTC.

The chain couples TRBV6-1 to TRBJ1-6, with D unclear. Germline loops: CDR1 MNHNS, CDR2 SASEGT. This CDR3 region has 13 residues. V was cut by 7 bases and J by 8 bases, with 12 bases left in between. The CDR3 loop reads CASTQADYSPLHF. CDR3 in DNA: TGTGCCAGCACCCAGGCAGATTATTCACCCCTCCACTTT.